This paragraph covers one T cell receptor (beta chain) sequence. The target antigen is unknown. The record originates from a study of response to subunit inactivated influenza vaccine. Overall study findings and caveats: Few additional T cells are recruited per seasonal influenza vaccination, authors suggested.

One entry per CDR3 protein results from TCRdb running MiXCR on the RT-PCR reads. The sample holds roughly 630,000 distinct CDR3 sequences; 14% are singletons and the top ten take 6% to 9.5%. This CDR3 is 15 amino acids long. Between the trimmed V and J ends, which lost 0 bases and 4 bases, there was a span of 10 bases. Germline values: CDR1 SGDLS, CDR2 YYNGEE. The TCR comes from a man aged 45-65 years who received an inactivated influenza vaccine. The V call is TRBV9, the J call TRBJ2-2; weak D call: TRBD1 (5 bases). This material consisted of PBMCs from blood, taken around 14 days before vaccination. CDR3 sequence: CASSVGQTSTGELFF. In nucleotides, the CDR3 is TGTGCCAGCAGCGTAGGACAGACGAGCACCGGGGAGCTGTTTTTT.